This T cell receptor (beta chain) was recorded in a study of blood T cell repertoires in COVID-19. Study overall: COVID-19 samples, acute and convalescent, were from the United States, Italy and Spain. T cells, B-cell-depleted T cells, or PBMCs provided the cDNA or gDNA that served as material.

In the original processing: Reference gene primer amplification gave nucleated cell count estimates. The assay was immunoSEQ multiplex PCR, and TCRdb's table has in-frame clones only and misses some. V and J calls plus clone size are reproduced from that table; the DNA served to infer D and trimming. Here the sample spans 45,000 to 60,000 clones, about 88% being singletons. CDR3 length equals 17 residues. Between the trimmed V and J ends, which lost 0 bases and 4 bases, there was a span of 19 bases. Germline CDR1 reads ENHRY; CDR2 reads SYGVKD. The clonotype was recovered from a man in his fifties or sixties with acute or convalescent COVID-19. The chain carries TRBV10-3 and TRBJ2-7; D perhaps matches TRBD1 (5 bases). Source material: peripheral blood. CDR3 sequence (DNA): TGTGCCATCAGTGAGTCTTACCTCGGACAAGTCCTGTACGAGCAGTACTTC. Its translation is CAISESYLGQVLYEQYF.